This paragraph covers one T cell receptor beta chain sequence. What this receptor recognizes is not known. No quality values exist for individual bases; no much larger clone is one base distant. The TCR beta CDR3 regions were amplified from RNA transcripts. The first round of RT-PCR for the TCR CDR3 was performed with the HTBI primer set and the Qiagen OneStep RT-PCR kit. Libraries were constructed in a second round of multiplex PCR, after which size selection and purification were performed. Libraries were sequenced paired-end with 100 bp reads on an Illumina HiSeq2000. In the source study's methods: SOAPnuke was used to process the raw data, removing reads that contained adapters or uncalled bases, had a mean Phred below 15, or lacked an exact match to the constant primer or identifier. COPE v1.2.5 was used to merge high-quality paired reads, and clonotypes were defined as unique nucleotide sequences. MiTCR v1.1 was used to align clonotypes to the IMGT TRBV, TRBD and TRBJ reference segments. Analysis was restricted to V-J combinations with a frequency above 0.0001, which covered approximately 99% of repertoires. The TCS score was defined as the ratio of F50 (clonal expansion) to E x V (chaos), calculated using BLOSUM62-based TCRdist between CDR3 peptides within each V-J. Welch's t-statistics and random forest reduced several hundred V-J features to roughly 13, which were used in a naive Bayes classifier (R e1071). Using fastp trimming at Q25 and MiXCR clonotype assembly, TCRdb reanalyzed the public sequencing data and kept in-frame beta chains. Each record represents a unique CDR3 protein, reported with the most common genes and DNA among its rows. The V and J calls reflect TCRdb's pipeline rather than the authors' work. The sample profile shows about 270,000 distinct CDR3 sequences; 13% to 15% of them were found once. The top ten hold roughly 31% of the sample.

The hyperthyroidism patients were between 18 and 65 years old and newly diagnosed, with a disease duration of less than 2 months. Exclusion was applied to patients with uncontrolled infections, other autoimmune diseases, pregnancy or lactation. Diagnoses were based on clinical symptoms, serum thyroxine and TRAb, thyroid ultrasound and orbital computed tomography. Blood from progressor patients was drawn when they were first diagnosed with hyperthyroidism, before any ophthalmopathy symptoms appeared. PBMCs were isolated from approximately 10 ml of fresh peripheral blood by Ficoll-Paque density gradient centrifugation. Progressor patients were first diagnosed with Graves' hyperthyroidism and then developed ophthalmopathy during follow-up. Total RNA was extracted with Trizol reagent, and quality was checked on an Agilent 2100 Bioanalyzer. The cysteine opens and the phenylalanine closes a CDR3 of 12 amino acids. The entry retains the CDR3 DNA only, 36 bases that are in frame from base 1. Via the germline V gene, CDR1 is SGHRS and CDR2 YFSETQ. V loses 0 bases of germline sequence and J loses 8 bases, and the interval between the two ends is 8 bases.

The sample is drawn from a study of T cells in Graves' hyperthyroidism and ophthalmopathy (dated by TCRdb to the late 2010s). Study-level background: Peripheral blood samples were taken at initial diagnosis, before any treatment was given. A discovery cohort of approximately 100 patients, about 44 with Graves' ophthalmopathy and 55 to 65 with stable Graves' hyperthyroidism, was used to find distinguishing TCR V-J signatures. An independent validation cohort of under 20 hyperthyroidism patients and 17 patients who later progressed to ophthalmopathy tested prospective prediction of ophthalmopathy. For training and testing, the 100 or so patients in the discovery cohort were randomly divided in a 7:3 ratio. In addition, the study compared T-cell repertoires in thyroid tissue and in blood from six Graves' hyperthyroidism patients. Following sampling, methimazole starting at 30 mg daily was given to hyperthyroidism patients, and high-dose intravenous methylprednisolone was given to ophthalmopathy patients. TCR Vbeta CDR3 sequencing of 120 to 150 peripheral blood samples (roughly 43 ophthalmopathy, under 80 hyperthyroidism and approximately 17 progressor patients) is reported in the paper. Results and caveats for the whole study, not just this receptor: Most expanded thyroid clonotypes (frequency above 0.001) were also detected in blood, suggesting blood repertoires may reflect thyroid immune responses. During validation, the model predicted progression to ophthalmopathy a median of about 6.5 months ahead of onset, with around 65% sensitivity and 72% to 85% specificity. A 13 V-J signature model separated ophthalmopathy from stable hyperthyroidism, with 87.88% sensitivity and about 81% specificity in cross-validation and 80%/75% in testing. No statistical method was used to set the sample size in advance, and investigators knew the group allocation.

The chain is assembled from TRBV5-1 and TRBJ1-1, with no confidently assigned D gene. This receptor was taken from a woman aged 50 to 65 with Graves' hyperthyroidism that later progressed to Graves' ophthalmopathy. The sequenced sample consisted of blood. The DNA sequence follows: TGCGCCAGCAGCTTGGAGGCAGGCGAAGCTTTCTTT. Translated, this is CASSLEAGEAFF.